What follows is one TCR beta chain and its context. The source of the sample is a study of blood T cell repertoires in COVID-19. On the study more broadly: Samples of COVID-19 (acute and convalescent) were obtained from the United States, Italy and Spain.

This table comes from immunoSEQ multiplex PCR, and its TCRdb copy is limited to in-frame clones, with some not included. This repertoire shows roughly 200,000 clones, 76% found once; its top ten account for 8.6%. Trimming shortened V by 6 bases and J by 4 bases, and 15 bases separated the two germline ends. Germline loops: CDR1 SGHTA, CDR2 FQGTGA. CDR3 length: 14 amino acids. Sequenced input: peripheral blood. This clonotype was obtained from a woman in her forties or fifties with active or convalescent COVID-19. This chain joins TRBV7-3 and TRBJ2-5; TRBD1 is a possible D gene (6 bases). The CDR3 nucleotides are TGTGCCAGCAGTTACGGACAACAGGGAGAGACCCAGTACTTC. Its translation: CASSYGQQGETQYF.